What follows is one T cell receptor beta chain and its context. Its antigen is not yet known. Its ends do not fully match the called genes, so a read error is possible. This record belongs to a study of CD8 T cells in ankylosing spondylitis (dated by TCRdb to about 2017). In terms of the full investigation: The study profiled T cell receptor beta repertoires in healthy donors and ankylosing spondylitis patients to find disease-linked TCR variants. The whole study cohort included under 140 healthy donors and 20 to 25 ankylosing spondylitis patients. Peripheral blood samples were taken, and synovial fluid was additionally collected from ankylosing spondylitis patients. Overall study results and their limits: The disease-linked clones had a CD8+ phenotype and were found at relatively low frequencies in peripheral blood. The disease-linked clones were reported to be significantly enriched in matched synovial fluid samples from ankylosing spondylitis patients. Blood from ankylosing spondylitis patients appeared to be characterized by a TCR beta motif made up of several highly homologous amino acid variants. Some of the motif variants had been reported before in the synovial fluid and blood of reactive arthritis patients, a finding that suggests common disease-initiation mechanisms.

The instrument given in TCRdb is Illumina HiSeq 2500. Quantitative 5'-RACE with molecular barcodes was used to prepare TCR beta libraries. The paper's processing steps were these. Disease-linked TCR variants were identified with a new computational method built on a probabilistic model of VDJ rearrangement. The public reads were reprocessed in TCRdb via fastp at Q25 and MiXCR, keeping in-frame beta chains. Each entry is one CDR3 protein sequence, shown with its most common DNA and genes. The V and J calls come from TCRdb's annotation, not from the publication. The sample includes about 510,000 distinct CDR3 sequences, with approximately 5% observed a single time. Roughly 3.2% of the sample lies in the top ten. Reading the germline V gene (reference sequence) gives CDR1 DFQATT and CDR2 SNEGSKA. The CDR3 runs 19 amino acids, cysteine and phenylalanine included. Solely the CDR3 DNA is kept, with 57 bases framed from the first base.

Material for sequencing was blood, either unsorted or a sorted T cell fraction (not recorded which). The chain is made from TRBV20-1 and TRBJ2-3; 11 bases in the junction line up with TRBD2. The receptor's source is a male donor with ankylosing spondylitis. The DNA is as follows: TGCTGTGCTAGAGATCGAACTAGCGGGAGACCTTTTAGCACAGATACGCAGTATTTT. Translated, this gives CCARDRTSGRPFSTDTQYF.